This T cell receptor beta chain was documented in a study of cytomegalovirus exposure and HLA in healthy donors (dated by TCRdb to about 2017). With respect to the entire study: In an earlier analysis of some 610 of the donors, under 300 Gb of sequence data and 100 million or so unique TCR beta sequences from 150 million to 200 million T cells were reported. The study aimed to test whether signatures of past pathogen exposure could be identified by cataloging public T cell receptors. The later analysis used no new phenotypic data to find candidate immune exposures, relying instead on TCR beta sequences and their occurrence across donors. A few DR-DQ haplotypes were handled as single units for association and clustering because linkage in the cohort was strong. Of the roughly 420 genotyped donors, 65% to 90% were placed in the genetic ancestry cluster associated with self-reported Caucasian donors. A later genetic analysis used genome-wide SNP genotypes for about three fifths of the roughly 700 donors, treating that subset as a discovery cohort. To predict cytomegalovirus infection status, the study combined high-throughput TCR immunosequencing, statistical association of individual TCRs with disease status, and machine learning. The number of typed donors differed by locus: about 620-640 for A, B, C, DRB1 and DQB1; approximately 520 for DQA1; 606 for DPA1; and around 470 for DPB1. In addition to the first cohort of several hundred subjects, a separate validation cohort of over 90 different subjects was used. All discovery cohort repertoires had been generated on a single sequencing platform. An early release covering approximately 600 HLA-typed donors comprised roughly 300 gigabases of sequencing data and around 80 million unique TCR sequences. An earlier analysis of 587 of the donors used high-throughput TCR beta sequencing to judge whether each TCR beta V gene segment behaved as functional or pseudogenic. Donor age, sex, ethnicity and CMV serostatus were collected together with the repertoire data. The study profiled the T cell repertoires of under 850 subjects by immunosequencing and related them to cytomegalovirus serostatus. Across about 370 genotyped donors of the cohort, an average of approximately 220,000 unique TCR beta nucleotide sequences per donor were sequenced, and roughly 20% of those sequences were non-productive. A later analysis re-examined previously published TCR beta repertoires from roughly 720 donors and added high-resolution HLA genotyping to investigate patterns of TCR occurrence. HLA typing included class I and class II loci at four-digit resolution. Study-wide findings and limitations: Immune exposure information for the cohort was limited to CMV serostatus. According to a later genetic analysis, donors in an Asian-associated ancestry cluster had fewer N-insertions in productive TCRs than the roughly 700-donor mean. Specific HLA alleles were associated with 15,000 to 20,000 TCR beta sequences at a false discovery rate of 0.05 in a later analysis. Some IMGT-functional V segments, including TRBV6-2 and TRBV6-3, could not be distinguished by the 87-base-pair reads and were therefore excluded. Because HLA typing was unavailable for some donors at each locus, only the typed subset was used in association tests. The authors suggested that the approach could potentially be generalized to other disease states and immunological phenotypes. A further reported finding was that TCR beta sequences accurately predicted the HLA-A and HLA-B alleles for most subjects in the first cohort. An earlier analysis of around 500 of the donors showed that most TCR beta V segments appeared in productive rearrangements either about 90% or about 30% of the time, which broadly matched IMGT annotations. In both the original and validation cohorts, the classifier was reported to diagnose cytomegalovirus status with high specificity and sensitivity. The cohort was sequenced for TCR beta chains only, and without alpha or paired-chain data the features that could be detected were limited. According to a later analysis, parvovirus B19, influenza, CMV and Epstein-Barr virus appeared linked to several top co-occurrence clusters. Correlated functional status among segregating V segments might reflect linkage disequilibrium, but an unknown experimental factor could not be ruled out. A group of highly shared sequence variants was considered likely to be a technical artifact of the sequencing pipeline. A later analysis found that TCR association rates varied across HLA loci, with DRB1 alleles showing the most associated TCRs and HLA-C alleles the fewest. The earlier analysis of some 540 of the donors excluded seventeen rarely observed V segments, including chromosome 9 orphons, because counts were too low. Most TCR sequences were seen in very few donors, while some public TCRs were found in many individuals. Presence/absence analyses assumed roughly uniform sequencing depth across donors, an assumption that may not hold. In a later genetic analysis, a missense DCLRE1C variant was associated with V-gene and J-gene trimming of TCR beta chains, and the association was replicated in an independent cohort. In the study, approximately 150 TCR beta chains were listed as associated with cytomegalovirus. Three of the identified cytomegalovirus-associated TCR beta chains were confirmed in vitro to be specific for cytomegalovirus antigens. Compared with equally common non-associated chains, HLA-associated TCR beta chains in a later analysis were more clonally expanded and had lower generation probabilities. Assigning TCR associations to individual alleles was difficult when HLA alleles, especially DR and DQ, strongly co-occurred. A later analysis found that most CMV-associated TCR beta chains appeared HLA-restricted, with HLA associations seemingly driven largely by CMV exposure.

Receptor amplification or capture employed the immunoSEQ multiplex PCR assay. A mixture of 60 forward primers for TCR Vbeta segments and 13 reverse primers for TCR Jbeta segments was used in the multiplex PCR. The CDR3 region of rearranged TCR beta genes was amplified from genomic DNA with a multiplex PCR assay. Amplified TCR beta libraries were sequenced as 87-base-pair reads on the Illumina HiSeq System. Concerning the study's data processing: A later analysis tallied around 80 million unique TCR beta chains across the 600 to 700 repertoires, and around 12 million of those chains were shared by two or more donors. A nearest-neighbor algorithm error-corrected the raw reads and collapsed the reads into unique sequences, merging closely related sequences to remove PCR and sequencing errors. Alignment of CDR3 sequences to IMGT reference sequences was used to assign V, D and J gene segments. For a sequence to be retained, a match of at least six nucleotides to both a V gene segment and a J gene segment was required. Rearrangements were classified as productive when the CDR3 lacked stop codons and remained in frame with V and J, and all other rearrangements were classified as non-productive. Following IMGT convention, CDR3 was defined as the stretch from the second conserved V-encoded cysteine to the conserved J-encoded phenylalanine. In an earlier analysis of 500 to 650 of the donors, sequences lacking an unambiguous match to a single V gene segment were excluded. An earlier analysis of over 450 of the donors classified V segments as functional when productive rearrangements were above 56.7% and as segregating when the standard deviation between donors was above 5%. A statistical classification framework was built for diagnosing cytomegalovirus status from the catalog of TCR beta chain sequences. In a later analysis, V and J genes were assigned by comparing TCR nucleotide sequences against IMGT/GENE-DB human TR gene sequences. The TCRdist pipeline was used in a later analysis to assign CDR3 sequences and most-parsimonious VDJ recombination scenarios. In a later analysis, every TCR beta chain was defined by the combination of its CDR3 amino acid sequence and its V-gene family, and reads without a unique V-gene family were dropped. A later analysis removed 500 to 650 highly shared, low-generation-probability nucleotide sequences to deal with suspected cross-contamination and a sequencing artifact. For each public chain, a later analysis derived a clonal expansion index from normalized ranks of inferred template counts within each repertoire. In a later analysis, generation probabilities were computed with a VDJ recombination model fitted to out-of-frame rearrangements, and the resulting probabilities were checked against IGoR. In a later analysis, TCR-TCR, TCR-HLA and TCR-CMV co-occurrence was scored with hypergeometric tests, and a repertoire-size bias correction was applied to TCR pairs. To estimate false discovery rates, a later analysis permuted the HLA or CMV assignments 20 times. In a later analysis, co-occurring TCRs were grouped with DBSCAN, and TCRdist sequence similarity was added when clustering was performed within HLA-allele-positive subsets. Co-occurrence clustering excluded repertoires with fewer than 30,000 or more than 120,000 public chains, plus five with anomalous nucleotide sharing. Imported from immuneACCESS, the table was reduced by TCRdb to in-frame sequences with V and J called. These copies leave out some clones; in studies compared against another copy, an unresolved V gene accounts for under half, and the cause of the remainder is not known. Clone size and the V and J calls come from that table; the DNA yielded D and trimming. This sample holds around 170,000 clones; about 84% were observed only once. Around 4% of the sample rests with the top ten.

Comment on this clone: The target of this receptor is not known. The record has no base qualities; no much larger clone is one base away.

Relative to germline, V is missing 3 bases and J is missing 3 bases, with 1 base of the junction outside any gene match. Per the germline V gene, MNHNS is the CDR1 and SASEGT is the CDR2. Including cysteine and phenylalanine, the CDR3 has 14 amino acids. Only CDR3 DNA remains: 42 bases, in frame from the first base. The cohort comprised more than 550 healthy bone marrow donors. At the time of sampling, every cohort member was nominally healthy, though immune exposures that went unrecorded were likely present. The donor tested CMV seronegative, placing the donor among the 350 to 400 seronegative members of the cohort. Each donor provided a peripheral blood sample, and peripheral blood mononuclear cells were used for TCR beta sequencing. Genomic DNA extraction from the blood cell samples was performed with the Qiagen DNeasy Blood Extraction Kit.

This clonotype was sampled from a man between 50 and 59 years old in good health and CMV-seronegative. The chain employs TRBV6-1 and TRBJ1-3; 8 middle bases align to TRBD1. Sequences were obtained from PBMCs. The sequenced DNA is TGTGCCAGCAGTGAGGACAGGGTTGGAAACACCATATATTTT. This codes for CASSEDRVGNTIYF.